The clone carrying this TCR beta chain was observed a handful of times. Antigen specificity is unknown. The CDR3 is 15 amino acids. The V gene's germline CDR1 is KGHSH and CDR2 LQKENI. The V segment lost 0 bases and the J segment 13 bases; nucleotides outside the gene matches: 12. The sample originates from a study of blood T cells in healthy people across ages. General study results and limits: The unknown donor CMV status may have confounded expanded clonotype changes. It was held that diversity estimates obtained from one million T cells represented underestimates.

No fewer than 6 micrograms of total RNA were isolated from every sample. It was with a sample-barcoded 5' primer and a J-beta primer mix that a second PCR of roughly 7 to 12 cycles was run. TCRdb reanalysed the 5' RACE reads using MiXCR and keeps one entry per CDR3 protein. The table lists approximately 1.5 million distinct CDR3 sequences, roughly 32% of them singletons. The clonotype was recovered from a woman under 40 in good health. Sequenced: blood. The chain recombines TRBV18 with TRBJ2-4, with 7 bases matching TRBD1. DNA of the CDR3: TGTGCCAGCTCACCACCGGGGCAGGGGGAAAACGGGCAGTACTTC. This sequence encodes CASSPPGQGENGQYF.